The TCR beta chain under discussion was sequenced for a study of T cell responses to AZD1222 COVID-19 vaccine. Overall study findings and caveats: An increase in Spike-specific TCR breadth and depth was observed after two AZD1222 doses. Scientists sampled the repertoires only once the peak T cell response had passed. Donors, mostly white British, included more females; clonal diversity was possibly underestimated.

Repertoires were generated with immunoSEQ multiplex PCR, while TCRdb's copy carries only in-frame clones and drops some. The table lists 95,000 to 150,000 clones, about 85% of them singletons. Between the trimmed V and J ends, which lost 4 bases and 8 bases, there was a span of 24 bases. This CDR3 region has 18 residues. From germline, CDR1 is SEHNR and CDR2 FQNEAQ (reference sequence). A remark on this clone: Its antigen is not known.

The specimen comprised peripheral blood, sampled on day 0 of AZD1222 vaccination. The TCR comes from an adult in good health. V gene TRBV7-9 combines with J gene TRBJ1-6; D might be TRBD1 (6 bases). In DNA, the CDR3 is TGTGCCAGCAGCTCAGCTTTACAGGGAACAGGCGGGTATTCACCCCTCCACTTT. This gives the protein CASSSALQGTGGYSPLHF.